Each of the 21 T cell receptor beta chains below was sequenced from the same sample in a study of a mutant IDH1 vaccine in newly diagnosed glioma. Profiling relied on immunoSEQ multiplex PCR, and the TCRdb table lists in-frame clones only, not all of them. The data contain 57,000 or so clones, roughly 80% of them singletons. No antigen has been identified for these receptors. Noted time point: week 11, during vaccination. Every single dose of the vaccine, 300 ug of mutant IDH1 20-mer peptide, came with topical imiquimod. Source: PBMCs, taken from a glioma patient whose treatment included an IDH1 peptide vaccine. The receptor source for this set is a man in his thirties or forties with glioma.

The genes are TRBV5-1 and TRBJ2-7; no clear D gene. Trimming took off 4 bases at V and 5 bases at J, with 10 bases between the two ends. The germline V gene encodes CDR1 SGHRS and CDR2 YFSETQ. This CDR3 comprises 12 residues. In DNA, the CDR3 is TGCGCCAGCAGCCCCACTCTCGACGAGCAGTACTTC. Residues: CASSPTLDEQYF.

The gene calls are TRBV4-1 and TRBJ1-4, with TRBD1 as a possible D gene (5 bases). CDR3 size: 14 residues. Per the germline V gene, CDR1 is MGHRA and CDR2 is YSYEKL. Trimming pared 0 bases from V and 10 bases from J, leaving 12 bases between. DNA of the CDR3: TGCGCCAGCAGCCAAGATGGGCAGGGCCGAAAACTGTTTTTT. This translates into CASSQDGQGRKLFF.

The genes are TRBV6-6 and TRBJ1-5; 8 nucleotides line up with TRBD1. The CDR3 consists of 16 residues. Trimming at V came to 0 bases and at J to 6 bases, leaving 7 bases not matched to a gene. Germline values: CDR1 MNHNY, CDR2 SVGAGI (reference sequence). The CDR3 region has the DNA TGTGCCAGCAGTTACTCGGGGGGACAGGAGGCTCAGCCCCAGCATTTT. It is translated as CASSYSGGQEAQPQHF.

This sequence joins TRBV9 and TRBJ2-3, with 8 bases identical to TRBD1. Per the germline V gene, CDR1 is SGDLS and CDR2 is YYNGEE. The CDR3 runs 12 residues. The V and J ends lost 4 bases and 10 bases, in that order; junction bases with no gene match: 5. The CDR3 DNA reads TGTGCCAGCAGCCCGGACAGGGTTCCGCAGTATTTT. Translated: CASSPDRVPQYF.

This chain links TRBV13 with TRBJ2-5; 7 bases are shared with TRBD1. The trim removed 6 bases at V and 11 bases at J, leaving 9 bases unmatched. Germline CDR1 PRHDT, CDR2 FYEKMQ (reference sequence). The CDR3 loop spans 12 amino acids. The CDR3 DNA reads as TGTGCCAGCAGTCTCCGGGACAGTAAGCAGTACTTC. Its protein product is CASSLRDSKQYF.

The rearrangement links TRBV4-1 to TRBJ1-3; D unclear. Trimming removed 4 bases at V and 0 bases at J, with 13 bases between. In germline, CDR1 is MGHRA, CDR2 YSYEKL. The CDR3 runs 16 residues. CDR3 sequence reads: CASSLVTSSSGNTIYF. DNA of the CDR3: TGCGCCAGCAGCCTCGTCACATCGAGCTCTGGAAACACCATATATTTT.

The chain combines TRBV18 with TRBJ1-5; 7 bases are shared with TRBD1. CDR3 length equals 15 residues. V was pared by 6 bases and J by 3 bases, with 8 bases of the junction left unmatched. Germline assignment: CDR1 KGHSH and CDR2 LQKENI. The CDR3 sequence is CASSGAGGNNQPQHF. The CDR3 bases are TGTGCCAGCTCGGGCGCAGGGGGTAACAATCAGCCCCAGCATTTT.

This clone was counted a single time. This sequence joins TRBV7-9 and TRBJ2-1; 7 nucleotides line up with TRBD2. The CDR3 length is 15 residues. The V gene's germline CDR1 is SEHNR and CDR2 FQNEAQ (reference sequence). V lost 5 bases and J lost 8; bases outside the gene matches: 12. The DNA for the CDR3 is TGTGCCAGCAGCATCACCTCGGGAAGCGGGGATGAGCAGTTCTTC. It is translated as CASSITSGSGDEQFF. The full variable domain, its missing parts supplied by reference TRBV7-9 and TRBJ2-1, is DTGVSQNPRHKITKRGQNVTFRCDPISEHNRLYWYRQTLGQGPEFLTYFQNEAQLEKSRLLSDRFSAERPKGSFSTLEIQRTEQGDSAMYLCASSITSGSGDEQFFGPGTRLTVL.

This clone was seen only a few times. The rearrangement uses TRBV6-1 and TRBJ1-1, with 8 bases that match TRBD1. The J segment lost 5 bases and the V segment lost 6 bases, leaving 8 bases of the junction unmatched. Looked up from germline, CDR1 is MNHNS and CDR2 is SASEGT. This CDR3 is 14 amino acids long. This CDR3 reads CASSPTGTGTEAFF. In DNA, the CDR3 is TGTGCCAGCAGCCCGACCGGGACAGGAACTGAAGCTTTCTTT.

This chain uses TRBV7-7 with TRBJ1-1; D gene uncertain. Trimming stripped 5 bases from V and 0 bases from J, with 7 bases between. The germline gives CDR1 SSHAT, CDR2 FNYEAQ (reference sequence). The CDR3 spans 13 residues. The CDR3 is CASSPSLNTEAFF. The DNA for the CDR3 is TGTGCCAGCAGCCCATCCTTGAACACTGAAGCTTTCTTT.

This chain joins TRBV5-1 and TRBJ2-2; D is unclear. CDR1 and CDR2 (germline): SGHRS, YFSETQ. Deletions cut 5 bases from V and 5 bases from J, with 16 bases between. The CDR3 is made up of 15 amino acids. The CDR3 DNA is TGCGCCAGCAGTTTCCGGGTCCAAGGGACCGGGGAGCTGTTTTTT. Protein: CASSFRVQGTGELFF. Full variable domain (outside the CDR3, taken from reference TRBV5-1 and TRBJ2-2): KAGVTQTPRYLIKTRGQQVTLSCSPISGHRSVSWYQQTPGQGLQFLFEYFSETQRNKGNFPGRFSGRQFSNSRSEMNVSTLELGDSALYLCASSFRVQGTGELFFGEGSRLTVL.

The CDR3 protein is CASSITGEDSPLHF. For the CDR3, the DNA is TGTGCCAGTAGTATTACAGGGGAGGATTCACCCCTCCACTTT. This chain links TRBV19 with TRBJ1-6, with 7 positions matching TRBD1. The CDR3 consists of 14 residues. The V segment lost 3 bases and the J segment 8 bases; nucleotides outside the gene matches: 4. Germline CDR1 and CDR2: LNHDA and SQIVND (reference sequence). Full variable domain (outside the CDR3, taken from reference TRBV19 and TRBJ1-6): DGGITQSPKYLFRKEGQNVTLSCEQNLNHDAMYWYRQDPGQGLRLIYYSQIVNDFQKGDIAEGYSVSREKKESFPLTVTSAQKNPTAFYLCASSITGEDSPLHFGNGTRLTVT.

The chain employs TRBV28 and TRBJ1-1; no clear D. The V gene lost 10 bases and the J gene lost 1 base, with 7 bases spanning the gap. The CDR3 length is 11 residues. Germline values: CDR1 MDHEN, CDR2 SYDVKM. In DNA form, the CDR3 reads TGTGCCACCCTACAGAACACTGAAGCTTTCTTT. Protein sequence: CATLQNTEAFF. The full variable domain, completed using reference TRBV28 and TRBJ1-1, is DVKVTQSSRYLVKRTGEKVFLECVQDMDHENMFWYRQDPGLGLRLIYFSYDVKMKEKGDIPEGYSVSREKKERFSLILESASTNQTSMYLCATLQNTEAFFGQGTRLTVV.

The count of this clone is one. The V and J genes are TRBV30 and TRBJ2-1, with TRBD1 as a possible D gene (6 bases). This CDR3 spans 13 amino acids. V shed 5 bases and J shed 9 bases, with 17 bases lying between them. CDR1 is GTSNPN, CDR2 SVGIG, per germline (reference sequence). The CDR3 sequence: CAWAIYREGEQFF. CDR3 coding DNA: TGTGCCTGGGCGATCTACAGGGAAGGTGAGCAGTTCTTC.

The V call is TRBV5-4, the J call TRBJ2-1; TRBD2 aligns across 8 bases. The germline V gene encodes CDR1 SGHNT and CDR2 YYREEE (reference sequence). The CDR3 has 14 residues. J gave up 8 bases and V 4 bases, and 8 bases lay outside the gene matches. The CDR3 loop is CASSHGGGKDEQFF. CDR3 in DNA: TGTGCCAGCAGCCACGGGGGGGGAAAGGATGAGCAGTTCTTC.

This clone was seen only once. This chain uses TRBV7-3 with TRBJ2-2, with D possibly matching TRBD2 (5 bases). The CDR3 is made up of 17 amino acids. The germline gives CDR1 SGHTA, CDR2 FQGTGA. V was shortened by 2 bases and J by 5 bases, with 18 bases between the two germline ends. CDR3 in DNA: TGTGCCAGCAGCTTACGACCCGGAGGACTCTATACCGGGGAGCTGTTTTTT. It translates to CASSLRPGGLYTGELFF.

The chain carries TRBV29-1 and TRBJ2-3; D perhaps matches TRBD2 (6 bases). Germline V CDR1 and CDR2: SQVTM, ANQGSEA. The V and J ends lost 3 bases and 2 bases respectively, with 6 bases between them. The CDR3 consists of 12 residues. Here the CDR3 reads CSVERDTDTQYF. CDR3 nucleotide sequence: TGCAGCGTTGAGCGGGACACAGATACGCAGTATTTT.

This rearrangement joins TRBV5-6 to TRBJ2-7; D is possibly TRBD1 (5 bases). CDR3 size: 17 residues. Trimming cost V 4 bases and J 1 base, with 21 bases left between them. Looked up from germline, CDR1 is SGHDT and CDR2 is YYEEEE. CDR3: CASSPEPGPTASYEQYF. The CDR3 DNA follows: TGTGCCAGCAGCCCGGAGCCCGGGCCGACAGCGTCCTACGAGCAGTACTTC.

V and J are TRBV2 and TRBJ1-2; D unresolved. The germline V gene encodes CDR1 SNHLY and CDR2 FYNNEI. This CDR3 has 10 amino acids. Trimming took off 5 bases at V and 7 bases at J, with 5 bases between the two ends. DNA of the CDR3: TGTGCCAGCAGTTTGGGTGGCTACACCTTC. Residues: CASSLGGYTF.

The V and J genes are TRBV30 and TRBJ2-5; D may correspond to TRBD1 or TRBD2 (5 bases each). V gave up 3 bases and J gave up 2 bases, with 16 bases separating them. The CDR3 totals 15 residues. Germline-derived CDR1 and CDR2 are GTSNPN and SVGIG (reference sequence). The CDR3 loop is CAWSPPGHEQETQYF. The CDR3 DNA follows: TGTGCCTGGAGCCCCCCGGGGCACGAACAAGAGACCCAGTACTTC.

The chain recombines TRBV5-1 with TRBJ1-3; D uncertain. Per the germline V gene, CDR1 is SGHRS and CDR2 is YFSETQ. Deletions cut 0 bases from V and 4 bases from J, with 8 bases between. This CDR3 has 14 amino acids. CDR3 bases: TGCGCCAGCAGCTTGGCGGGTCGGGGAAACACCATATATTTT. Its translation: CASSLAGRGNTIYF.